This entry lists 17 T cell receptor beta chains sequenced from one sample in a study of CD8 T cells in ankylosing spondylitis. Overall study findings and caveats: Characteristic, it appeared, of ankylosing spondylitis blood was a TCR beta motif of about eight highly homologous variants.

These TCRs are of unknown antigen specificity. TCRdb analysed the 5' RACE reads with MiXCR anew, one entry per CDR3 protein. This sample has about 480,000 distinct CDR3 sequences; 15% to 20% occur once, and the top ten carry 0.95% to 1.1%. The sequencing sample was made of blood, either unsorted or a sorted T cell fraction (not recorded which). Source of these receptors: a male donor with ankylosing spondylitis.

This chain uses TRBV2 with TRBJ1-1; no firm D call. The germline V gene has CDR1 SNHLY and CDR2 FYNNEI. The CDR3 extends over 15 amino acids. Trimming pared 0 bases from V and 1 base from J, leaving 9 bases between. The CDR3 loop reads CASSEARVPNTEAFF. The CDR3 bases are TGTGCCAGCAGTGAAGCCCGGGTGCCGAACACTGAAGCTTTCTTT.

This clonotype appeared a few times. The J gene is TRBJ2-3, the V gene TRBV29-1, with TRBD2 identical over 7 bases. Trimming cost V 4 bases and J 3 bases; bases outside gene matches: 7. The CDR3 runs to 14 residues. Germline V gene lookup returns CDR1 SQVTM and CDR2 ANQGSEA. For the CDR3, the DNA is TGCAGCGTTGCGACGGGAGGTGGGACAGATACGCAGTATTTT. It is translated as CSVATGGGTDTQYF.

The table lists this clonotype with many counts. This CDR3 reads CASNLDRRGEAFF. CDR3 DNA sequence: TGTGCCAGCAATCTTGACAGGAGGGGCGAAGCTTTCTTT. This rearrangement joins TRBV12-3 or TRBV12-4 to TRBJ1-1, with D maybe TRBD1 (6 bases). The CDR3 length is 13 residues. V lost 7 bases and J 8 bases, leaving 17 bases between the germline ends.

This clonotype has more than one count but fewer than ten. The CDR3, as DNA: TGCGCCAGCAGCGGACAGGGTCTCCTATCCGTAAGTGGCTATGGCTACACCTTC. Its protein is CASSGQGLLSVSGYGYTF. The genes are TRBV5-1 and TRBJ1-2, with 8 bases aligning to TRBD1. The germline V gene encodes CDR1 SGHRS and CDR2 YFSETQ. J gave up 4 bases and V 4 bases, and 18 bases lay outside the gene matches. The CDR3 has 18 amino acids. Using reference TRBV5-1 and TRBJ1-2 for the parts outside the CDR3, the full variable domain is KAGVTQTPRYLIKTRGQQVTLSCSPISGHRSVSWYQQTPGQGLQFLFEYFSETQRNKGNFPGRFSGRQFSNSRSEMNVSTLELGDSALYLCASSGQGLLSVSGYGYTFGSGTRLTVV.

The chain joins TRBV2 to TRBJ1-2, with D perhaps matching TRBD1 (5 bases). Germline V gives CDR1 SNHLY, CDR2 FYNNEI. V gave up 1 base and J gave up 4 bases, with 13 bases separating them. The CDR3 extends over 15 amino acids. CDR3 protein: CASSEGPGVAYGYTF. CDR3 coding DNA: TGTGCCAGCAGTGAAGGCCCGGGGGTGGCCTATGGCTACACCTTC.

The chain combines TRBV2 with TRBJ1-3; no firm D call. With 2 bases removed from V and 5 bases from J, the gap between germline ends came to 10 bases. This CDR3 region has 14 residues. CDR1 SNHLY and CDR2 FYNNEI come from the germline V gene. Here the CDR3 reads CASSETTLRNTIYF. The CDR3 region has the DNA TGTGCCAGCAGTGAAACAACTCTGCGAAACACCATATATTTT. The full variable domain, rest sourced from reference TRBV2 and TRBJ1-3, is EPEVTQTPSHQVTQMGQEVILRCVPISNHLYFYWYRQILGQKVEFLVSFYNNEISEKSEIFDDQFSVERPDGSNFTLKIRSTKLEDSAMYFCASSETTLRNTIYFGEGSWLTVV.

V gene TRBV3-1 combines with J gene TRBJ2-1; maybe TRBD1 (5 bases). Trimming removed 2 bases from V and 5 bases from J, with 10 bases in between. The CDR3 is made up of 14 amino acids. Germline CDR1 is LGHDT and CDR2 is YNNKEL (reference sequence). The CDR3 DNA sequence: TGTGCCAGCAGCCAACGACTCAGGGACAATGAGCAGTTCTTC. Its protein is CASSQRLRDNEQFF.

With respect to this clonotype: One end of the junction fails to match germline, which may point to a read error. The chain links TRBV7-7 to TRBJ2-1; 11 bases agree with TRBD1. CDR1 and CDR2 from the germline V gene are SSHAT and FNYEAQ (reference sequence). The CDR3 covers 14 residues. The CDR3 here is CASSKGQGAYEQFF. In nucleotides, the CDR3 is TGTGCTAGCAGCAAAGGACAGGGGGCGTATGAGCAGTTCTTC.

The V and J genes are TRBV20-1 and TRBJ1-5; TRBD1 matches at 7 bases. V shed 5 bases, J shed 4 bases, and the junction held 2 bases outside the gene matches. The germline V gene encodes CDR1 DFQATT and CDR2 SNEGSKA (reference sequence). The CDR3 contains 12 residues. CDR3 bases: TGCAGTGCTCCCAGGGGGAATCAGCCCCAGCATTTT. As protein: CSAPRGNQPQHF.

This clonotype was counted only a few times. The chain joins TRBV7-3 to TRBJ1-1; perhaps TRBD1 as D (5 bases). The CDR3 contains 13 residues. Per germline, CDR1 SGHTA and CDR2 FQGTGA. Trimming shortened V by 0 bases and J by 7 bases, and 9 bases separated the two germline ends. CDR3 amino acids: CASSLTTGREAFF. The CDR3 bases are TGTGCCAGCAGCTTAACTACGGGACGTGAAGCTTTCTTT.

This clonotype was seen at least ten times. V is TRBV12-3 or TRBV12-4 and J is TRBJ2-2; 14 nucleotides align to TRBD2. V was pared by 6 bases and J by 5 bases, with 11 bases of the junction left unmatched. This CDR3 spans 18 amino acids. The CDR3 loop is CASRRTSGGLDRTGELFF. The CDR3 nucleotides are TGTGCCAGCAGGAGGACTAGCGGGGGGCTTGATAGGACCGGGGAGCTGTTTTTT.

This clonotype has only a few counts. The chain employs TRBV18 and TRBJ2-1, with 7 positions matching TRBD2. The J segment lost 3 bases and the V segment lost 1 base, leaving 3 bases of the junction unmatched. There are 15 residues in the CDR3. Germline V lookup: CDR1 KGHSH, CDR2 LQKENI. CDR3 in amino acids: CASSPLGLHYNEQFF. In DNA form, the CDR3 reads TGTGCCAGCTCACCACTGGGACTACACTACAATGAGCAGTTCTTC.

Turning to this clonotype: A read error is likely, as this CDR3 ends without the conserved phenylalanine or tryptophan. Because the CDR3's place on the DNA is in doubt, the DNA is left out and the CDR3 is given as listed by TCRdb. This chain joins TRBV27 and TRBJ1-2; the D call TRBD1 from the table was never checked on the DNA. The CDR3 is 9 amino acids in total, end residues counted. Germline assignment: CDR1 MNHEY and CDR2 SMNVEV (reference sequence). CDR3 amino acids: CASSHPGGI.

This clonotype was seen many times. This CDR3 is CASSLGRGLSGNTIYF. The CDR3 nucleotides are TGTGCCAGCAGCTTAGGGCGGGGGCTCTCTGGAAACACCATATATTTT. This sequence joins TRBV7-2 and TRBJ1-3, with D possibly matching TRBD1 (6 bases). The CDR3 spans 16 residues. The V end lost 1 base, the J end lost 0 bases, and 10 bases lay between the germline ends. Germline-derived CDR1 and CDR2 are SGHTA and FQGNSA. The entire variable domain, with the rest obtained from reference TRBV7-2 and TRBJ1-3, is as follows: GAGVSQSPSNKVTEKGKDVELRCDPISGHTALYWYRQSLGQGLEFLIYFQGNSAPDKSGLPSDRFSAERTGGSVSTLTIQRTQQEDSAVYLCASSLGRGLSGNTIYFGEGSWLTVV.

The V gene is TRBV6-1, the J gene TRBJ2-5; D gene unclear. From germline, CDR1 is MNHNS and CDR2 SASEGT. The CDR3 covers 14 residues. Deletions cut 6 bases from V and 5 bases from J, with 16 bases between. The CDR3: CASRTARIGETQYF. In DNA form, the CDR3 reads TGTGCCAGCAGGACCGCTCGGATTGGGGAGACCCAGTACTTC.

The table lists this clonotype with many counts. The chain uses TRBV7-2 and TRBJ2-5, with D uncertain. Trimming cost V 0 bases and J 5 bases, with 13 bases left between them. The germline gives CDR1 SGHTA, CDR2 FQGNSA. This CDR3 spans 15 amino acids. CDR3 amino acids: CASSLAGLDGETQYF. CDR3 DNA sequence: TGTGCCAGCAGCTTAGCCGGCCTTGATGGGGAGACCCAGTACTTC.

This clonotype was picked up a small number of times. V usage is TRBV20-1 and J usage is TRBJ1-2; D is ambiguous. Trimming cost V 0 bases and J 4 bases, with 18 bases left between them. The CDR3 is made up of 16 amino acids. CDR1 and CDR2 from the germline V gene are DFQATT and SNEGSKA (reference sequence). CDR3 region: CSAREGSKRGGYGYTF. CDR3 coding DNA: TGCAGTGCTAGAGAGGGATCGAAGCGAGGAGGCTATGGCTACACCTTC.